This T cell receptor beta chain was identified during a study of yellow fever vaccine responses in identical twins. The CDR3 runs to 16 residues. In its sample, this clonotype was seen a few times. TCRdb redid the calling of the RT-PCR reads with MiXCR, one entry per CDR3 protein. The sample has about 19,000 distinct CDR3 sequences; about two thirds are singletons. The J gene is TRBJ2-1, the V gene TRBV21-1; the table's D call of TRBD2 was not tested on the DNA. TRBV21-1 constitutes a pseudogene. The sequence was collected from a woman younger than 30 who received the yellow fever vaccine. Source: T cells from blood (PBMCs), unsorted or a sorted subset (not recorded which), taken before or after yellow fever vaccination (not recorded which). The CDR3 nucleotides read TGTGCCAGCAGCACCAGCGGGAGGTTGTCCCACGCTGAGCAGTTCTTC. This encodes CASSTSGRLSHAEQFF.